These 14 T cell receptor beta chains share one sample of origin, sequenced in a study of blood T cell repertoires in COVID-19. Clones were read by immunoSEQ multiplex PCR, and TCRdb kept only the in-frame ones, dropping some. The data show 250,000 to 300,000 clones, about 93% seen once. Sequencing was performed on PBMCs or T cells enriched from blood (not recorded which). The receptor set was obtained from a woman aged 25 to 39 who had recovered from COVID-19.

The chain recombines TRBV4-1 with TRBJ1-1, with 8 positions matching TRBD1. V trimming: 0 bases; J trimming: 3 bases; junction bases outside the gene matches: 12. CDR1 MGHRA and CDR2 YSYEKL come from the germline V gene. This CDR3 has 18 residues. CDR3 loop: CASSQDPERTGRHTEAFF. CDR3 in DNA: TGCGCCAGCAGCCAAGACCCAGAGAGGACAGGGAGACACACTGAAGCTTTCTTT.

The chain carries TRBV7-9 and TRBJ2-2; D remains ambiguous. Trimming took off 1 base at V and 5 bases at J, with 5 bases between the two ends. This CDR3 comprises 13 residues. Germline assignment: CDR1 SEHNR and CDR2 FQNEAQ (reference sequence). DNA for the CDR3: TGTGCCAGCAGCTTAGGTAGTACCGGGGAGCTGTTTTTT. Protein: CASSLGSTGELFF.

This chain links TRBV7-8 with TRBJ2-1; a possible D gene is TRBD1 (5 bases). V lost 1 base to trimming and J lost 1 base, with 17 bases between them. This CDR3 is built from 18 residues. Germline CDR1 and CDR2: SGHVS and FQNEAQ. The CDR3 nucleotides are TGTGCCAGCAGCTTAGAACCCCAGGGTATTGGGTCCTACAATGAGCAGTTCTTC. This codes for CASSLEPQGIGSYNEQFF.

The CDR3 is CASSFLYEGLGSNQPQHF. CDR3 sequence (DNA): TGTGCCAGCAGTTTTTTATACGAGGGTCTTGGTAGCAATCAGCCCCAGCATTTT. The chain couples TRBV27 to TRBJ1-5; D is uncertain. The germline gives CDR1 MNHEY, CDR2 SMNVEV (reference sequence). This CDR3 has 18 amino acids. V shed 3 bases and J shed 0 bases, with 18 bases lying between them.

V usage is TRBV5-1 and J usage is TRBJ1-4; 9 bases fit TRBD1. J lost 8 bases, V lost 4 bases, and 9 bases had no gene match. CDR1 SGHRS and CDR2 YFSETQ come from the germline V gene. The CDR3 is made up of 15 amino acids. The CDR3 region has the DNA TGCGCCAGCAGCCCGGAGGGACAGGGAGGGGAAAAACTGTTTTTT. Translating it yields CASSPEGQGGEKLFF. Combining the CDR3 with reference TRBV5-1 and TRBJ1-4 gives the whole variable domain KAGVTQTPRYLIKTRGQQVTLSCSPISGHRSVSWYQQTPGQGLQFLFEYFSETQRNKGNFPGRFSGRQFSNSRSEMNVSTLELGDSALYLCASSPEGQGGEKLFFGSGTQLSVL.

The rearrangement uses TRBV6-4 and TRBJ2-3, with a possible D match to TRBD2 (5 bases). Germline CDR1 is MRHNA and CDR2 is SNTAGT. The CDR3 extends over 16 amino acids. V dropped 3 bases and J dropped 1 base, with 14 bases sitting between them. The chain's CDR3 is CASSEASGRGTDTQYF. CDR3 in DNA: TGTGCCAGCAGTGAGGCCAGCGGTCGCGGCACAGATACGCAGTATTTT.

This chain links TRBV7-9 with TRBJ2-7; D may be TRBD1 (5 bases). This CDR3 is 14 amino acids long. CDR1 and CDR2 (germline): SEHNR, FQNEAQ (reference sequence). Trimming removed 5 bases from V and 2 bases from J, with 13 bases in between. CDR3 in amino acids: CASSRGQGAYEQYF. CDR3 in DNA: TGTGCCAGCAGCCGCGGACAAGGAGCCTACGAGCAGTACTTC.

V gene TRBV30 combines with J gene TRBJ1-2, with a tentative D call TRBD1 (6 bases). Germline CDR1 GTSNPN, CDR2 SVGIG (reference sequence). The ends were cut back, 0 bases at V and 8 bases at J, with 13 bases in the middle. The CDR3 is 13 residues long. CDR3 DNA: TGTGCCTGGAGTGTACGAGGGGGTAAAGGCTACACCTTC. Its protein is CAWSVRGGKGYTF.

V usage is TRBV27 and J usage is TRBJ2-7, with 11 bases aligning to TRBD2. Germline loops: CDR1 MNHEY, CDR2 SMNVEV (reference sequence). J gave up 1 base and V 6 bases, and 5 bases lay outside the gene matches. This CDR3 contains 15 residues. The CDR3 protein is CASSPTSGRSYEQYF. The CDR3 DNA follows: TGTGCCAGCAGCCCCACTAGCGGGAGATCCTACGAGCAGTACTTC.

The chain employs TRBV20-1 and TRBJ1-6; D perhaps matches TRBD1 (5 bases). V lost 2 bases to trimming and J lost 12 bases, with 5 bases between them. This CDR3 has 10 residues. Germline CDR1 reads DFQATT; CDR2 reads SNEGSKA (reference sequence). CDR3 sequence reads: CSARQGPLHF. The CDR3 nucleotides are TGCAGTGCTAGACAGGGACCCCTCCACTTT.

The CDR3 region is CASSEVRRQGDTIYF. DNA for the CDR3: TGTGCCAGCAGTGAAGTCCGTCGCCAGGGGGACACCATATATTTT. The chain uses TRBV25-1 and TRBJ1-3; 7 bases match TRBD1. The junction had 9 bases not matched to a gene; V was cut back by 2 bases and J by 8 bases. CDR1 and CDR2 from the germline V gene are MGHDK and SYGVNS. This CDR3 spans 15 amino acids. Looking up the rest from reference TRBV25-1 and TRBJ1-3 gives the full variable domain: EADIYQTPRYLVIGTGKKITLECSQTMGHDKMYWYQQDPGMELHLIHYSYGVNSTEKGDLSSESTVSRIRTEHFPLTLESARPSHTSQYLCASSEVRRQGDTIYFGEGSWLTVV.

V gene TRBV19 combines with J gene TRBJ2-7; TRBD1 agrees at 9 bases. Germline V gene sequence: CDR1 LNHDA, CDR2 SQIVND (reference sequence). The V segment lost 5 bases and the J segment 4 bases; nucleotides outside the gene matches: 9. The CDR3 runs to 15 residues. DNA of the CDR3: TGTGCCAGTAGTTTACCGGGACAGGGACCTTACGAGCAGTACTTC. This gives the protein CASSLPGQGPYEQYF.

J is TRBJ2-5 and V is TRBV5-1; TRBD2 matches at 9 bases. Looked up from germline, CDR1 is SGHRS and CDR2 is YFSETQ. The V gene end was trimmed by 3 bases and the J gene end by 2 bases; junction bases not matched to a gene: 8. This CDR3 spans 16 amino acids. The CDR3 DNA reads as TGCGCCAGCAGCTCCACAGGACTAGCGCGACAAGAGACCCAGTACTTC. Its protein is CASSSTGLARQETQYF.

The chain's CDR3 is CASSQYPGQNTGELFF. In DNA, the CDR3 is TGCGCCAGCAGCCAATACCCGGGACAGAACACCGGGGAGCTGTTTTTT. The genes are TRBV4-3 and TRBJ2-2, with D perhaps matching TRBD1 (6 bases). The CDR3 covers 16 residues. Germline CDR1 is LGHNA and CDR2 is YSLEER. Trimming stripped 2 bases from V and 1 base from J, with 11 bases between.